This is a list of T cell receptor beta chains from one sample in a study of sequential checkpoint blockade in melanoma. Assay: immunoSEQ multiplex PCR; the TCRdb copy retains only in-frame clones and omits some. This sample yields about 6,800 clones, of which about 28% are seen a single time; around 25% belongs to the top ten. Sample: tumor tissue (inferred from file names), taken from a patient given nivolumab and ipilimumab in sequence. Every receptor here comes from a human donor with melanoma. The CDR3 runs from the conserved cysteine through the conserved F or W. A D gene is named only where the DNA matches it firmly. Part of the rows lack a size; the others show once, few, many or a class for expanded clones.

v_call: TRBV19; j_call: TRBJ2-6; clone_size: -; d_call: TRBD1; cdr3_aa: CASSIGTGDTGANVLTF; cdr3_nt: TGTGCCAGTAGTATAGGGACAGGGGACACTGGGGCCAACGTCCTGACTTTC
v_call: TRBV19; j_call: TRBJ2-3; clone_size: -; d_call: -; cdr3_aa: CASSKAGTDTQYF; cdr3_nt: TGTGCCAGTAGTAAGGCCGGCACAGATACGCAGTATTTT
v_call: TRBV9; j_call: TRBJ1-4; clone_size: few; d_call: -; cdr3_aa: CASSVQGEKLFF; cdr3_nt: TGTGCCAGCAGCGTCCAGGGGGAAAAACTGTTTTTT
v_call: TRBV4-1; j_call: TRBJ2-5; clone_size: -; d_call: -; cdr3_aa: CASSPSPWSQGPETQYF; cdr3_nt: TGCGCCAGCAGCCCCTCCCCCTGGAGCCAGGGTCCCGAGACCCAGTACTTC
v_call: TRBV6-8; j_call: TRBJ1-1; clone_size: large; d_call: TRBD1; cdr3_aa: CASSAWTGNTEAFF; cdr3_nt: TGTGCCAGCAGTGCGTGGACAGGGAATACTGAAGCTTTCTTT
v_call: TRBV15; j_call: TRBJ1-4; clone_size: few; d_call: -; cdr3_aa: CATSRVRGVNEKLFF; cdr3_nt: TGTGCCACCAGCAGAGTGCGGGGAGTTAATGAAAAACTGTTTTTT
v_call: TRBV9; j_call: TRBJ2-5; clone_size: few; d_call: TRBD1; cdr3_aa: CASSQGSLGDQYF; cdr3_nt: TGTGCCAGCTCACAGGGGTCCCTTGGGGACCAGTACTTC
v_call: TRBV6-8; j_call: TRBJ1-1; clone_size: few; d_call: -; cdr3_aa: CAITINLNTEAFF; cdr3_nt: TGTGCCATCACCATCAATTTGAACACTGAAGCTTTCTTT
v_call: TRBV19; j_call: TRBJ2-5; clone_size: -; d_call: -; cdr3_aa: CASSQQGGETQYF; cdr3_nt: TGTGCCAGTAGTCAACAGGGAGGCGAGACCCAGTACTTC
v_call: TRBV6-8; j_call: TRBJ1-2; clone_size: few; d_call: -; cdr3_aa: CASSPGDTLLGTF; cdr3_nt: TGTGCCAGCAGTCCGGGAGATACCCTCCTAGGCACCTTC
v_call: TRBV6-7; j_call: TRBJ2-3; clone_size: -; d_call: TRBD2; cdr3_aa: CASSPFLGAGFTDTQYF; cdr3_nt: TGTGCCAGCAGTCCCTTCCTGGGAGCGGGGTTCACAGATACGCAGTATTTT
v_call: TRBV9; j_call: TRBJ2-7; clone_size: few; d_call: -; cdr3_aa: CASSGTSYEQYF; cdr3_nt: TGTGCCAGCAGCGGCACCTCCTACGAGCAGTACTTC
v_call: TRBV11-3; j_call: TRBJ2-3; clone_size: few; d_call: TRBD1; cdr3_aa: CASSLKDRTGLVGSTQYF; cdr3_nt: TGTGCCAGCAGCCTCAAGGACAGGACAGGGTTAGTGGGTTCTACGCAGTATTTT
v_call: TRBV9; j_call: TRBJ2-1; clone_size: few; d_call: TRBD2; cdr3_aa: CASSPPASGDNEQFF; cdr3_nt: TGTGCCAGCAGTCCCCCGGCTAGCGGGGATAATGAGCAGTTCTTC
v_call: TRBV11-3; j_call: TRBJ2-2; clone_size: many; d_call: -; cdr3_aa: CASRTVGANTGELFF; cdr3_nt: TGTGCCAGCAGGACTGTGGGAGCGAACACCGGGGAGCTGTTTTTT
v_call: TRBV5-1; j_call: TRBJ2-1; clone_size: few; d_call: TRBD2; cdr3_aa: CASSLVAGGRNEQFF; cdr3_nt: TGCGCCAGCAGCTTGGTAGCGGGAGGGCGCAATGAGCAGTTCTTC
v_call: TRBV30; j_call: TRBJ2-7; clone_size: few; d_call: -; cdr3_aa: CAWSGGRNEQYF; cdr3_nt: TGTGCCTGGAGCGGCGGTAGGAACGAGCAGTACTTC
v_call: TRBV19; j_call: TRBJ2-5; clone_size: -; d_call: TRBD2; cdr3_aa: CASSRAGEVETQYF; cdr3_nt: TGTGCCAGTAGTAGGGCGGGGGAAGTAGAGACCCAGTACTTC